These 32 T cell receptor beta chains were all obtained from the same sample, sequenced in a study of T cells after yellow fever vaccination. MiXCR was run by TCRdb on the 5' RACE reads, yielding one entry per CDR3 protein. The sample contains some 350,000 distinct CDR3 sequences, about 9.5% of which appear only once. This specimen consisted of PBMCs, obtained on the day of the first yellow fever vaccination. Source of these receptors: a man aged 18-30 years who received the YFV17D yellow fever vaccine.

This clonotype was observed at least ten times. This rearrangement joins TRBV29-1 to TRBJ2-5; D might be TRBD2 (6 bases). V lost 4 bases and J 3 bases, leaving 12 bases between the germline ends. The CDR3 is made up of 13 amino acids. Per the germline V gene, CDR1 is SQVTM and CDR2 is ANQGSEA. CDR3 sequence reads: CSVGLDDKETQYF. The CDR3 bases are TGCAGCGTTGGACTAGATGATAAAGAGACCCAGTACTTC.

This clonotype showed up just a few times. The chain combines TRBV9 with TRBJ1-6; TRBD1 aligns across 8 bases. The V segment lost 0 bases and the J segment 8 bases; nucleotides outside the gene matches: 4. CDR3 length: 15 residues. From germline, CDR1 is SGDLS and CDR2 YYNGEE. The CDR3 spells CASSVVETGDSPLHF. The CDR3 DNA reads as TGTGCCAGCAGCGTAGTTGAGACAGGGGATTCACCCCTCCACTTT.

This clonotype was counted only a few times. This chain connects TRBV3-1 to TRBJ1-6; D not resolved. The germline CDR1 and CDR2 sequences are LGHDT and YNNKEL (reference sequence). V gave up 3 bases and J gave up 11 bases, with 11 bases separating them. This CDR3 spans 13 amino acids. CDR3: CASSQLAGTPLHF. As DNA, the CDR3 is TGTGCCAGCAGCCAGCTAGCTGGGACACCCCTCCACTTT. The full variable domain, completed using reference TRBV3-1 and TRBJ1-6, is DTAVSQTPKYLVTQMGNDKSIKCEQNLGHDTMYWYKQDSKKFLKIMFSYNNKELIINETVPNRFSPKSPDKAHLNLHINSLELGDSAVYFCASSQLAGTPLHFGNGTRLTVT.

The CDR3 sequence: CASSRYYGYTF. CDR3 nucleotides: TGTGCCAGCAGCCGGTACTATGGCTACACCTTC. J is TRBJ1-2 and V is TRBV7-9; D gene uncertain. Germline V gives CDR1 SEHNR, CDR2 FQNEAQ (reference sequence). The V end was cut by 5 bases, the J end by 3 bases, with 4 bases between. This CDR3 comprises 11 residues.

The chain carries TRBV20-1 and TRBJ2-2, with D tentatively TRBD1 (5 bases). Germline values: CDR1 DFQATT, CDR2 SNEGSKA (reference sequence). The CDR3 loop spans 13 amino acids. Trimming took off 0 bases at V and 7 bases at J, with 9 bases between the two ends. Here the CDR3 DNA reads TGCAGTGCTAGAGATCAGGGCAGCGGGGAGCTGTTTTTT. This codes for CSARDQGSGELFF.

This clonotype showed up just a few times. The rearrangement links TRBV28 to TRBJ1-2; the match to TRBD1 covers 8 bases. The CDR3 runs 13 residues. Germline-derived CDR1 and CDR2 are MDHEN and SYDVKM. The CDR3 nucleotides are TGTGGGAGTGGGGCAGGGGGCGACTATGGCTACACCTTC. It codes for CGSGAGGDYGYTF.

This clonotype was found a few times. The V call is TRBV6-1, the J call TRBJ1-5, with D uncertain. Trimming left V 6 bases short and J 10 bases short, with 16 bases between. Per germline, CDR1 MNHNS and CDR2 SASEGT. The CDR3 runs to 13 residues. The CDR3 loop is CASSGYGGNPQHF. CDR3 sequence (DNA): TGTGCCAGCAGCGGCTACGGAGGGAACCCCCAGCATTTT.

The genes are TRBV5-4 and TRBJ2-5; unclear D gene. V was pared by 9 bases and J by 2 bases, with 11 bases between. The germline V gene encodes CDR1 SGHNT and CDR2 YYREEE (reference sequence). The CDR3 runs to 12 residues. CDR3 sequence reads: CATTRPQETQYF. The DNA of the CDR3 is TGTGCCACCACGAGGCCTCAAGAGACCCAGTACTTC.

Only one count was recorded for this clonotype. A clone one base away is much larger, so this may be a read error. The J gene is TRBJ2-3, the V gene TRBV29-1, with 14 nucleotides matching TRBD2. The CDR3 spans 16 residues. The germline CDR1 and CDR2 sequences are SQVTM and ANQGSEA. This CDR3 reads CSVEGGLAGATDAQYF. CDR3 in DNA: TGCAGCGTTGAAGGGGGACTAGCGGGGGCCACAGATGCGCAGTATTTT.

This rearrangement joins TRBV7-2 to TRBJ1-2; 8 nucleotides line up with TRBD1. The CDR3 runs 12 residues. The ends lost 7 bases at V and 8 bases at J; junction bases unmatched: 6. The V gene's germline CDR1 is SGHTA and CDR2 FQGNSA. CDR3 bases: TGTGCCAGCACCTCGGACAGGGCGGGCTACACCTTC. Translating it yields CASTSDRAGYTF.

At least ten counts were recorded for this clonotype. The rearrangement links TRBV6-2 or TRBV6-3 to TRBJ2-3; D uncertain. There are 11 residues in the CDR3. V lost 5 bases and J lost 6, with 6 bases in between. Germline V gene sequence: CDR1 MNHEY, CDR2 SVGEGT. CDR3 DNA sequence: TGTGCCAGCAGTCACGCGGATACGCAGTATTTT. Protein: CASSHADTQYF.

This clonotype was seen a few times. The chain couples TRBV12-3 or TRBV12-4 to TRBJ2-5; TRBD2 is a possible D gene (6 bases). The CDR3 is made up of 14 amino acids. Trimming stripped 3 bases from V and 2 bases from J, with 10 bases between. The CDR3 is CASSFRRGQETQYF. CDR3 bases: TGTGCCAGCAGTTTTAGGAGGGGACAAGAGACCCAGTACTTC.

This clonotype showed up many times. The V gene is TRBV19, the J gene TRBJ2-4, with D possibly being TRBD2 (5 bases). The germline V gene has CDR1 LNHDA and CDR2 SQIVND (reference sequence). The CDR3 spans 14 residues. V was clipped by 2 bases and J by 2 bases, with 7 bases between them. CDR3 residues: CASSITGSKNIQYF. The CDR3 bases are TGTGCCAGTAGTATAACGGGATCCAAAAACATTCAGTACTTC.

This chain uses TRBV5-4 with TRBJ2-1; D is uncertain. The CDR3 loop spans 15 amino acids. V was trimmed by 0 bases and J by 0 bases, leaving 7 bases between them. In germline, CDR1 is SGHNT, CDR2 YYREEE (reference sequence). This CDR3 reads CASSLDVGSYNEQFF. The DNA of the CDR3 is TGTGCCAGCAGCTTGGACGTAGGCTCCTACAATGAGCAGTTCTTC.

The V call is TRBV7-9, the J call TRBJ2-1; the D gene is possibly TRBD1 (5 bases). The germline CDR1 and CDR2 sequences are SEHNR and FQNEAQ (reference sequence). V was trimmed by 5 bases and J by 0 bases, leaving 17 bases between them. The CDR3 runs to 17 residues. The CDR3 is CASSHPIMGPSYNEQFF. In nucleotides, the CDR3 is TGTGCCAGCAGCCACCCGATCATGGGGCCCTCCTACAATGAGCAGTTCTTC.

The table lists this clonotype with a few counts. The chain combines TRBV7-6 with TRBJ1-3, with D possibly matching TRBD1 (5 bases). The CDR3 has 16 amino acids. V was clipped by 5 bases and J by 0 bases, with 14 bases between them. The germline gives CDR1 SGHVS, CDR2 FNYEAQ. The CDR3 DNA reads TGTGCCAGCAGCGGGACCGGGGGTTCCTCTGGAAACACCATATATTTT. Translated, it gives CASSGTGGSSGNTIYF.

This chain links TRBV5-1 with TRBJ2-2; D not resolved. The CDR3 runs to 16 residues. Germline CDR1 is SGHRS and CDR2 is YFSETQ. V was trimmed by 0 bases and J by 3 bases, leaving 12 bases between them. As DNA, the CDR3 is TGCGCCAGCAGCTTGGCCTCTCCCACCGACACCGGGGAGCTGTTTTTT. Translated: CASSLASPTDTGELFF.

J is TRBJ2-3 and V is TRBV5-6, with TRBD1 matching 7 bases. This CDR3 spans 14 amino acids. V dropped 6 bases and J dropped 0; count of bases not matched to a gene: 4. The germline CDR1 and CDR2 sequences are SGHDT and YYEEEE. DNA of the CDR3: TGTGCCAGCATTAACAGGGGTAGCACAGATACGCAGTATTTT. Its protein product is CASINRGSTDTQYF. Full variable domain (remainder filled in from reference TRBV5-6 and TRBJ2-3): DAGVTQSPTHLIKTRGQQVTLRCSPKSGHDTVSWYQQALGQGPQFIFQYYEEEERQRGNFPDRFSGHQFPNYSSELNVNALLLGDSALYLCASINRGSTDTQYFGPGTRLTVL.

The chain is built from TRBV5-1 and TRBJ2-1; D not resolved. The CDR3 spans 14 residues. Germline CDR1 and CDR2: SGHRS and YFSETQ. The V and J ends lost 4 bases and 10 bases respectively, with 18 bases between them. CDR3 loop: CASSASVVEREQFF. The CDR3 DNA follows: TGCGCCAGCAGCGCCTCTGTGGTGGAGCGCGAGCAGTTCTTC.

Only a few counts were recorded for this clonotype. V and J are TRBV7-2 and TRBJ2-1; no clear D gene. Germline loops: CDR1 SGHTA, CDR2 FQGNSA. V was clipped by 1 base and J by 0 bases, with 10 bases between them. The CDR3 runs 16 residues. This CDR3 is CASSLGVDSSYNEQFF. CDR3 DNA sequence: TGTGCCAGCAGCTTAGGAGTAGATAGCTCCTACAATGAGCAGTTCTTC. The entire variable domain, with the rest obtained from reference TRBV7-2 and TRBJ2-1, is as follows: GAGVSQSPSNKVTEKGKDVELRCDPISGHTALYWYRQSLGQGLEFLIYFQGNSAPDKSGLPSDRFSAERTGGSVSTLTIQRTQQEDSAVYLCASSLGVDSSYNEQFFGPGTRLTVL.

This clonotype was observed many times. This sequence joins TRBV29-1 and TRBJ2-1, with a weak D call TRBD1 (6 bases). V lost 6 bases and J lost 9, with 18 bases in between. The germline V gene encodes CDR1 SQVTM and CDR2 ANQGSEA. This CDR3 has 13 residues. The CDR3 sequence: CSVTGTQRGEQFF. The CDR3 DNA sequence: TGCAGCGTCACCGGGACACAGAGGGGTGAGCAGTTCTTC.

This clonotype was counted between two and nine times. This chain uses TRBV20-1 with TRBJ1-4; TRBD1 matches at 9 bases. CDR3 length: 14 amino acids. CDR1 is DFQATT, CDR2 SNEGSKA, per germline (reference sequence). V dropped 6 bases and J dropped 4; count of bases not matched to a gene: 6. The CDR3 coding sequence is TGCAGTGCACTGAACAGGGGGCTTAATGAAAAACTGTTTTTT. It encodes CSALNRGLNEKLFF.

In its sample, this clonotype was seen a few times. The chain joins TRBV4-1 to TRBJ1-1; the D gene is possibly TRBD1 (6 bases). The V end lost 1 base, the J end lost 8 bases, and 11 bases lay between the germline ends. This CDR3 comprises 13 residues. The germline gives CDR1 MGHRA, CDR2 YSYEKL. The CDR3 sequence is CASSQVSGEEAFF. The CDR3 nucleotides read TGCGCCAGCAGCCAAGTTTCAGGGGAGGAAGCTTTCTTT.

A few counts support this clonotype. The genes are TRBV27 and TRBJ1-5, with D unclear. Germline values: CDR1 MNHEY, CDR2 SMNVEV (reference sequence). The CDR3 extends over 15 amino acids. V was clipped by 0 bases and J by 3 bases, with 9 bases between them. The CDR3 nucleotides are TGTGCCAGCAGTTTATCTGGACGTCTCAATCAGCCCCAGCATTTT. It codes for CASSLSGRLNQPQHF.

This clonotype was detected only a few times. The chain employs TRBV6-4 and TRBJ2-3; D remains unclear. The V gene's germline CDR1 is MRHNA and CDR2 SNTAGT. V lost 0 bases to trimming and J lost 0 bases, with 7 bases between them. There are 15 residues in the CDR3. The chain's CDR3 is CASSDSYGSTDTQYF. CDR3 in DNA: TGTGCCAGCAGTGACTCTTACGGGAGCACAGATACGCAGTATTTT.

In its sample, this clonotype was seen a few times. In DNA form, the CDR3 reads TGTGCCAGCAGCTTATCCTCGCTAGCGGTTGAGCAGTTCTTC. It encodes CASSLSSLAVEQFF. This sequence joins TRBV7-3 and TRBJ2-1; 7 bases fit TRBD2. CDR1 and CDR2 (germline): SGHTA, FQGTGA. V was pared by 2 bases and J by 9 bases, with 7 bases of the junction left unmatched. This CDR3 spans 14 amino acids.

The V gene is TRBV4-2, the J gene TRBJ1-6, with D perhaps TRBD1 (5 bases). The germline V gene has CDR1 LGHNA and CDR2 YNFKEQ. Trimming removed 4 bases at V and 3 bases at J, with 10 bases between. The CDR3 is 15 amino acids. CDR3 in DNA: TGTGCCAGCAGCCGCGGGACTTACTATAATTCACCCCTCCACTTT. Encoded protein: CASSRGTYYNSPLHF.

This clonotype was recorded at least ten times. The chain links TRBV6-1 to TRBJ1-2; no clear D. CDR1 is MNHNS, CDR2 SASEGT, per germline. The length of the CDR3 is 14 residues. V was clipped by 3 bases and J by 6 bases, with 14 bases between them. The CDR3 protein is CASSEGWEANGYTF. The CDR3 DNA follows: TGTGCCAGCAGTGAGGGTTGGGAAGCGAATGGCTACACCTTC.

This clonotype was observed many times. The chain employs TRBV6-5 and TRBJ1-3, with a possible D match to TRBD1 (5 bases). V was pared by 4 bases and J by 5 bases, with 15 bases between. This CDR3 has 15 amino acids. Germline V gives CDR1 MNHEY, CDR2 SVGAGI. The CDR3 DNA reads TGTGCCAGCAGTTGGGACCTGACGGGGAGAAACACCATATATTTT. This encodes CASSWDLTGRNTIYF.

This clonotype was counted a few times. The chain is built from TRBV6-5 and TRBJ2-2, with D possibly matching TRBD2 (7 bases). The CDR3 totals 18 residues. CDR1 and CDR2 from the germline V gene are MNHEY and SVGAGI. The V end was cut by 2 bases, the J end by 3 bases, with 19 bases between. The CDR3 loop reads CASSYRGGVTRYTGELFF. The CDR3 DNA reads as TGTGCCAGCAGTTACAGGGGGGGCGTTACGCGGTACACCGGGGAGCTGTTTTTT.

The chain carries TRBV29-1 and TRBJ1-2, with 9 bases fitting TRBD1. CDR3 size: 12 residues. V trimming: 4 bases; J trimming: 7 bases; junction bases outside the gene matches: 4. Germline CDR1 and CDR2: SQVTM and ANQGSEA. In DNA, the CDR3 is TGCAGCGTTGGGGGACAGGGAGGTGGCTACACCTTC. It encodes CSVGGQGGGYTF.

This chain joins TRBV14 and TRBJ2-4; TRBD1 agrees at 7 bases. In germline, CDR1 is SGHDN, CDR2 FVKESK. V lost 3 bases, J lost 7 bases, and 3 bases stayed unmatched. The CDR3 runs to 13 residues. CDR3 sequence (DNA): TGTGCCAGCAGCCACTCACAGGGGAACATTCAGTACTTC. Encoded protein: CASSHSQGNIQYF.